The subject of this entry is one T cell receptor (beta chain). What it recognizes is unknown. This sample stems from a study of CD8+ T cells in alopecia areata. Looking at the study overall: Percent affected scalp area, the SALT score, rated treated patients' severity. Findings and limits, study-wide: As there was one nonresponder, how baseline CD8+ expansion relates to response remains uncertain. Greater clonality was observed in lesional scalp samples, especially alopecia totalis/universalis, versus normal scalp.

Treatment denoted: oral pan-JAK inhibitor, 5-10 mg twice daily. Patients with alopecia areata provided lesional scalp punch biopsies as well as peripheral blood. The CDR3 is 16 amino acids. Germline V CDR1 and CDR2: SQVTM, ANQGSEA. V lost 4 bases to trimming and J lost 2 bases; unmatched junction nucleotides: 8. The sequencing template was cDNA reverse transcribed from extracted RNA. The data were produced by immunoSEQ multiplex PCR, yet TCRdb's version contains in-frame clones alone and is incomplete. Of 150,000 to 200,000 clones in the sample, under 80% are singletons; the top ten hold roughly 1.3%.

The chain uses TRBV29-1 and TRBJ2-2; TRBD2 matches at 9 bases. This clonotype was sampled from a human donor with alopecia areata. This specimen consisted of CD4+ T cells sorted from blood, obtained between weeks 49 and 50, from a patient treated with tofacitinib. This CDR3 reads CSVGGLAGDNTGELFF. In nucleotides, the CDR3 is TGCAGCGTTGGTGGATTAGCGGGGGATAACACCGGGGAGCTGTTTTTT.